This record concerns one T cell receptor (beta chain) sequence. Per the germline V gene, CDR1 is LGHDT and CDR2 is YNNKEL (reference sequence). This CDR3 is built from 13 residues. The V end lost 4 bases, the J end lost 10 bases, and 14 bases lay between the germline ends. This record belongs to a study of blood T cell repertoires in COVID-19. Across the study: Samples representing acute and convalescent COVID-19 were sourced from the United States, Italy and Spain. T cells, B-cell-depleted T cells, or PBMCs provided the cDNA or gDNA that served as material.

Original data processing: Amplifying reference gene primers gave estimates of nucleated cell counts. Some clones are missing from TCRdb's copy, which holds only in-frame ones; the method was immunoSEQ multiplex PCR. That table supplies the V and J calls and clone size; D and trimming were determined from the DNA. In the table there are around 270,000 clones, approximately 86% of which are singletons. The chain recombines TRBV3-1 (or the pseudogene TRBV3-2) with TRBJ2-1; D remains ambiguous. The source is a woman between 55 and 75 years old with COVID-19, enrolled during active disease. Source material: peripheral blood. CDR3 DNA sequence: TGTGCCAGCAGCCCTGCGCGCTCATGGGAGCAGTTCTTC. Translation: CASSPARSWEQFF.